The clone carrying this T cell receptor (beta chain) was recorded at least ten times. Per the germline V gene, CDR1 is SGHNT and CDR2 is YENEEA. Germline trimming cut 5 bases from V and 8 bases from J; bases unmatched to any gene: 11. The CDR3 loop spans 16 amino acids. Described time point: newly diagnosed GD, antithyroid drugs for less than 3 months. TCR sequences were obtained from RNA taken from PBMCs. This entry comes from a study of regulatory T cells in long-lasting Graves disease. Both iRepertoire HTBI primers and Arm-PCR of CDR3 regions were used to build the TCR beta libraries. Each CDR3 protein is one row after TCRdb ran MiXCR on the multiplex PCR reads. The sample yields around 420,000 distinct CDR3 sequences, 15% seen once. This sample was also put to use in a study of T cells in Graves' hyperthyroidism and ophthalmopathy.

This clonotype was obtained from a woman in her 40s with Graves disease. The V call is TRBV11-3, the J call TRBJ1-4; TRBD1 aligns across 10 bases. Source: peripheral blood mononuclear cells (PBMCs), taken at new diagnosis, from a patient treated with antithyroid drugs. This CDR3 is CASSLGTGDIREKLFF. For the CDR3, the DNA is TGTGCCAGCAGCCTAGGGACAGGGGATATCCGGGAAAAACTGTTTTTT. Filled out from reference TRBV11-3 and TRBJ1-4, the complete variable domain reads EAGVVQSPRYKIIEKKQPVAFWCNPISGHNTLYWYLQNLGQGPELLIRYENEEAVDDSQLPKDRFSAERLKGVDSTLKIQPAELGDSAVYLCASSLGTGDIREKLFFGSGTQLSVL.